This paragraph covers one T cell receptor beta chain sequence. Its antigen is not known. The sample comes from a study of shared clonotypes between healthy human individuals. On the study more broadly: Every donor yielded three CD4 naive, three CD4 memory, two CD8 naive and one CD8 memory plate. Whole-study results and caveats: Genetic and exposure-history diversity was limited by the few donors. The sharing of 5% to 6.5% of naive CD4 clonotypes was seen across a handful of donors.

There are 16 residues in the CDR3. The ends were cut back, 5 bases at V and 2 bases at J, with 16 bases in the middle. The V gene's germline CDR1 is SGHAT and CDR2 FQNNGV. Using immunoSEQ multiplex PCR, the repertoire was profiled, and TCRdb retains in-frame clones only, with some absent. The data contain just over 2,000,000 clones, about 95% of them singletons. The TCR originated in a man aged 18-30 years in good health. The sequencing input was naive CD4+ T cells sorted from blood. Sample subset: CD45RA+ positively selected. The rearrangement uses TRBV11-2 and TRBJ1-3; no reliable D call. In DNA, the CDR3 is TGTGCCAGCAGCCCGTTCCCACCGCCAGCTGGAAACACCATATATTTT. It translates to CASSPFPPPAGNTIYF.